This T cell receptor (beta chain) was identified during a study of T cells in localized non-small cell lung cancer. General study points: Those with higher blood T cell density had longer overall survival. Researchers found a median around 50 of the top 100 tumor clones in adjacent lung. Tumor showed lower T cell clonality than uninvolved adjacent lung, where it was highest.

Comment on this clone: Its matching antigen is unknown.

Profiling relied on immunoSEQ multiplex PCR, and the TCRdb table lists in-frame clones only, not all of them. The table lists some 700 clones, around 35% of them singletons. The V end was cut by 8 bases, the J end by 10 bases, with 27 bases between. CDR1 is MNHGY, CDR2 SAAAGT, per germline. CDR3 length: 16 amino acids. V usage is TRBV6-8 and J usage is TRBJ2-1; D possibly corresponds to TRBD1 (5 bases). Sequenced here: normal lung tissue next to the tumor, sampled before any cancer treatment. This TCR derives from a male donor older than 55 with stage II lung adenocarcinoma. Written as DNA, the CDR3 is TGTGCCAGCGTCGGTGTCAGGGTTCGTGATCCCCACGAGCAGTTCTTC. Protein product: CASVGVRVRDPHEQFF.